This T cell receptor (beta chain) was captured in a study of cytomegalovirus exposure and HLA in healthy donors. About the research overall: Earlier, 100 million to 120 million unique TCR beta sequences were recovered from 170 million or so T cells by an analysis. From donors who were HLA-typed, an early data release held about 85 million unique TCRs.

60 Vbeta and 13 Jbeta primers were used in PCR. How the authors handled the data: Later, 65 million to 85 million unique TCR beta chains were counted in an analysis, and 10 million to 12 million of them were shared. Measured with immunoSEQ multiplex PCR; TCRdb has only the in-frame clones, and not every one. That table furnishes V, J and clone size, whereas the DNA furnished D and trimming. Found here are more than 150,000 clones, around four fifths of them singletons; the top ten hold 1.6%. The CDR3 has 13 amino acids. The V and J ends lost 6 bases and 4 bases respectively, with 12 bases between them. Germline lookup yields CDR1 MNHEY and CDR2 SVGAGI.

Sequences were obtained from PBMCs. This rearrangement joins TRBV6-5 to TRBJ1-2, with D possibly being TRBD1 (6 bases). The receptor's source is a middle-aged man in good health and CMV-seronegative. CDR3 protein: CASRLQGAYGYTF. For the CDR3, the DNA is TGTGCCAGCAGGCTACAGGGTGCCTATGGCTACACCTTC.